The clone carrying this T cell receptor (beta chain) was counted only a few times. Each molecule of TCR cDNA was tagged with one unique molecular identifier. TCRdb independently ran MiXCR on the 5' RACE reads; one entry per CDR3 protein. The top ten hold 4.6% of the sample, which has more than 65,000 distinct CDR3 sequences, roughly 12% seen once. With 0 bases clipped from V and 5 bases from J, the junction kept 7 bases outside the gene matches. In germline, CDR1 is SGDLS, CDR2 YYNGEE. The CDR3 spans 16 residues. The sample belongs to a study of spatial heterogeneity in lung cancer. Study as a whole: Raw sequencing reads included, on average, more than 8.5 appearances of each unique TCR and UMI combination.

The time point denotes: sample taken at primary tumor resection. Unsorted tumor, nontumor lung tissue or cryopreserved PBMC supplied the whole RNA. Specimen: PBMCs, collected at surgery. The source of this sequence is a male donor with early-stage non-small cell lung cancer. This sequence joins TRBV9 and TRBJ2-3, with 9 bases that match TRBD2. CDR3 loop: CASSVGRLAGKDTQYF. CDR3 sequence (DNA): TGTGCCAGCAGCGTAGGTCGGCTAGCGGGGAAAGATACGCAGTATTTT.